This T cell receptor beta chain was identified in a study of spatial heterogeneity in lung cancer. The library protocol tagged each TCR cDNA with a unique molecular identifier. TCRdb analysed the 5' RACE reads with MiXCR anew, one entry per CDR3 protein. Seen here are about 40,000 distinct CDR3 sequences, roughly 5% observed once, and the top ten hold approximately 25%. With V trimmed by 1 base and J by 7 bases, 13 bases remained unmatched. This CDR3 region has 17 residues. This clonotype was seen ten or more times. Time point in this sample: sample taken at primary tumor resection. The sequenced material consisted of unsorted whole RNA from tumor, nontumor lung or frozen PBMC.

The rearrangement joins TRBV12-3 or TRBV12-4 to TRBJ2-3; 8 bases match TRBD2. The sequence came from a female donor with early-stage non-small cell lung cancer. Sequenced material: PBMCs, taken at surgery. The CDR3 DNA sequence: TGTGCCAGCAGTTTAGGTTTTCGGGGGGGCCAGGAGAATACGCAGTATTTT. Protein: CASSLGFRGGQENTQYF.